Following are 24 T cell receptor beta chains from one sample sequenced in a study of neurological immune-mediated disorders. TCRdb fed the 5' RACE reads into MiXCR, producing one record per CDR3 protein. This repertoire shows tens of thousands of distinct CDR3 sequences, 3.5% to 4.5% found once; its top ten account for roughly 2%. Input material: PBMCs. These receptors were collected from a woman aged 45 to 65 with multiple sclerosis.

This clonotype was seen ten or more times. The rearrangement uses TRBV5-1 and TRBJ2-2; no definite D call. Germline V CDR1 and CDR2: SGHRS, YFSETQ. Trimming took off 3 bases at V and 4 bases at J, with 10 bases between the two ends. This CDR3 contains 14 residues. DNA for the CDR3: TGCGCCAGCAGCTCGACACCCGGCACCGGGGAGCTGTTTTTT. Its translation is CASSSTPGTGELFF.

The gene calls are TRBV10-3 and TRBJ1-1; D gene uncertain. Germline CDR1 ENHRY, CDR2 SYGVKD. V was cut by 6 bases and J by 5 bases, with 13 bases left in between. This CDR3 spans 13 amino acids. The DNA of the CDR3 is TGTGCCATCAGAGGAAAGGGCGGGACTGAAGCTTTCTTT. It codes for CAIRGKGGTEAFF.

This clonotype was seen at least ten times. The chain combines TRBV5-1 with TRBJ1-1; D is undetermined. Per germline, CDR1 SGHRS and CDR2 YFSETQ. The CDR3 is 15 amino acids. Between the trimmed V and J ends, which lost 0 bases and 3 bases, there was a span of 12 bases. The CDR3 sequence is CASSLVGSSDTEAFF. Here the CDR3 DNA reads TGCGCCAGCAGCTTGGTCGGCAGCTCGGACACTGAAGCTTTCTTT.

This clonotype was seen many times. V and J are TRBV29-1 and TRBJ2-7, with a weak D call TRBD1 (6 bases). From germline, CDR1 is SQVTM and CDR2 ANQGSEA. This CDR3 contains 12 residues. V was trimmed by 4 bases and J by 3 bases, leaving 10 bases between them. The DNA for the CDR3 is TGCAGCGTTGTGGACAGCGACTACGAGCAGTACTTC. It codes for CSVVDSDYEQYF.

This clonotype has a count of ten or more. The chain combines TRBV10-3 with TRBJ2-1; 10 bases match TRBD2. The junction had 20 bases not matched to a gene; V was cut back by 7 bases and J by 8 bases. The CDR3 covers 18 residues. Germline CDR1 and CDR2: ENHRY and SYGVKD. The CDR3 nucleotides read TGTGCCATCAATAGGGACAGGTTACCGGGACTAGCGATCGATGAGCAGTTCTTC. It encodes CAINRDRLPGLAIDEQFF.

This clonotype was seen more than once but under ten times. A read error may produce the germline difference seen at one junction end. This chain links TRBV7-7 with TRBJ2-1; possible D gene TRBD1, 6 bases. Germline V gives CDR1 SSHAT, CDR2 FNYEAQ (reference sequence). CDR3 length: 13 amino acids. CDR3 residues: CASSPLLGGEQFF. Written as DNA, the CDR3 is TGTGCTAGCAGCCCTCTTCTAGGGGGTGAGCAGTTCTTC.

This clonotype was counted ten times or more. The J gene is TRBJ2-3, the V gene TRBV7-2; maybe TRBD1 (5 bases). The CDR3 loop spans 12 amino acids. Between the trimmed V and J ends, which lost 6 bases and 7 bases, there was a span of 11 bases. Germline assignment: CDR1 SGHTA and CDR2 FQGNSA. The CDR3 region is CASSLTDNTQYF. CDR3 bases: TGTGCCAGCAGTTTGACAGACAATACGCAGTATTTT.

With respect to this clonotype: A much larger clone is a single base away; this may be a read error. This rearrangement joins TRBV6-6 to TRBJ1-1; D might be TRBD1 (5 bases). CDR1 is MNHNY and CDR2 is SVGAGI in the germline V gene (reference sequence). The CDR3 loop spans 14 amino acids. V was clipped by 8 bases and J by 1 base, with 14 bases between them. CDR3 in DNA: TGTGCCAGCGGACAAACTAAGGGGAACACTGAAGCTTTCTTT. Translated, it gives CASGQTKGNTEAFF.

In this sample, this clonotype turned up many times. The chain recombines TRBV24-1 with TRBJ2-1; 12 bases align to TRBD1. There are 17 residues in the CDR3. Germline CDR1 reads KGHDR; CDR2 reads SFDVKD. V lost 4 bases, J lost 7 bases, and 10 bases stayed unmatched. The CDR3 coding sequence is TGTGCCACCAGTGAGCCTCGGGCGGGACAGGGGGCGAATGAGCAGTTCTTC. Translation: CATSEPRAGQGANEQFF.

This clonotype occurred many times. The DNA of the CDR3 is TGCAGTGCCTTGGGGGGGGGACAAGAGACCCAGTACTTC. Its translation is CSALGGGQETQYF. This sequence joins TRBV20-1 and TRBJ2-5; 7 bases align to TRBD2. CDR1 DFQATT and CDR2 SNEGSKA come from the germline V gene (reference sequence). The CDR3 has 13 residues. The V gene end was trimmed by 6 bases and the J gene end by 2 bases; junction bases not matched to a gene: 6.

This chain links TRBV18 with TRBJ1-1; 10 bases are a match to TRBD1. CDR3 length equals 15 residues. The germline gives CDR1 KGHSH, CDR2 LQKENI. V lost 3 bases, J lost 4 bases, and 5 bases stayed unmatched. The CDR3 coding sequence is TGTGCCAGCTCACCGTCCGGGACAGGGGCCACTGAAGCTTTCTTT. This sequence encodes CASSPSGTGATEAFF.

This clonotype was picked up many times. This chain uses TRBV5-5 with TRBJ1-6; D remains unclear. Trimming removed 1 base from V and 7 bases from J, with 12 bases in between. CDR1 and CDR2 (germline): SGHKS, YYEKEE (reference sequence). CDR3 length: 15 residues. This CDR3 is CASSLSGRLNSPLHF. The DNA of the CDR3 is TGTGCCAGCAGCTTGAGTGGCAGGTTGAATTCACCCCTCCACTTT.

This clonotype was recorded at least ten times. The CDR3 DNA sequence: TGCAGCGCACGGGGAGGCTCCTACAATGAGCAGTTCTTC. Protein sequence: CSARGGSYNEQFF. J is TRBJ2-1 and V is TRBV29-1, with a weak D call TRBD2 (6 bases). This CDR3 contains 13 residues. V lost 7 bases and J 0 bases, leaving 10 bases between the germline ends. Germline loops: CDR1 SQVTM, CDR2 ANQGSEA.

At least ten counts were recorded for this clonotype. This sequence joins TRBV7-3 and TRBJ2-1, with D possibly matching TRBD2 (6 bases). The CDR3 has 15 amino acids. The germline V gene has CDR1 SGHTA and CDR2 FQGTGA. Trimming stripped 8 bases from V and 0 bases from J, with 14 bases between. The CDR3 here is CASALAGSSYNEQFF. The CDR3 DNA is TGTGCCAGCGCTCTGGCGGGGAGCTCCTACAATGAGCAGTTCTTC.

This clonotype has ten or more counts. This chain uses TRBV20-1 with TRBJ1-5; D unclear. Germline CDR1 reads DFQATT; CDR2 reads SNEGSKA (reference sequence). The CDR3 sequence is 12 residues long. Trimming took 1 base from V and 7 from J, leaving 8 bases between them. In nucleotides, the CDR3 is TGCAGTGCTAGAGCCCTCGGACAGCCCCAGCATTTT. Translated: CSARALGQPQHF.

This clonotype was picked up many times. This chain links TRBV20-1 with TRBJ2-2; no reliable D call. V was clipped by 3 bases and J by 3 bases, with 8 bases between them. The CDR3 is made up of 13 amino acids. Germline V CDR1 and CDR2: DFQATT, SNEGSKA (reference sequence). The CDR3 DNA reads TGCAGTGCTAGGCAAACGGACACCGGGGAGCTGTTTTTT. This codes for CSARQTDTGELFF.

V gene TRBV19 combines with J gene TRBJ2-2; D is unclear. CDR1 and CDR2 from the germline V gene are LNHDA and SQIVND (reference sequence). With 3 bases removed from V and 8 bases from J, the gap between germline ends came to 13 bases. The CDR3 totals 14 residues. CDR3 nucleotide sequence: TGTGCCAGTAGTATGGCCCGAGGAACAGGGGAGCTGTTTTTT. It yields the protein CASSMARGTGELFF.

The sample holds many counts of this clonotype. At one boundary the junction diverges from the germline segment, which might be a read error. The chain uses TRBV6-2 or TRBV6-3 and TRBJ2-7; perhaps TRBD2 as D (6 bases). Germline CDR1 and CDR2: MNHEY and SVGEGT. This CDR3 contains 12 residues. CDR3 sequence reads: CASSYPERVGTF. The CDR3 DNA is TGTGCCAGCAGTTACCCTGAGCGGGTTGGGACGTTC.

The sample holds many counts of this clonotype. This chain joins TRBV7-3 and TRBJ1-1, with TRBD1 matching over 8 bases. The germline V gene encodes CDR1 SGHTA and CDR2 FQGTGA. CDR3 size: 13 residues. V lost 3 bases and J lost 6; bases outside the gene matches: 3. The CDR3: CASSFQDRAEAFF. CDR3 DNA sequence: TGTGCCAGCAGCTTTCAGGACAGGGCTGAAGCTTTCTTT.

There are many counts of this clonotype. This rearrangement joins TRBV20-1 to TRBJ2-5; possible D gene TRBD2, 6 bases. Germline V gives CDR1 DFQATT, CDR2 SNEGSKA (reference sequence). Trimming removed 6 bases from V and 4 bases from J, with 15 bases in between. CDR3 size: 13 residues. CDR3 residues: CSAPTGGGETQYF. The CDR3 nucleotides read TGCAGTGCCCCCACCGGGGGAGGAGAGACCCAGTACTTC.

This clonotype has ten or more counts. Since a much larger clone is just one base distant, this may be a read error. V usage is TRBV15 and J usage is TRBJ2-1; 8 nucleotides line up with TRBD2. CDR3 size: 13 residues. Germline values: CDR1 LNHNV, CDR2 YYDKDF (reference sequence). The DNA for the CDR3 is TGTGCGACTACTAGCGGAACCTACAATGAGCAGTTCTTC. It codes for CATTSGTYNEQFF.

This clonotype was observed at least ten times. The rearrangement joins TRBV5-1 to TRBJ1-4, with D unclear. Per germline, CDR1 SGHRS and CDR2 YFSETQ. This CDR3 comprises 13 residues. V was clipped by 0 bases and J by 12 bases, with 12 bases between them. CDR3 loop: CASSLAQDGELFF. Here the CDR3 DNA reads TGCGCCAGCAGCTTGGCCCAGGACGGCGAACTGTTTTTT.

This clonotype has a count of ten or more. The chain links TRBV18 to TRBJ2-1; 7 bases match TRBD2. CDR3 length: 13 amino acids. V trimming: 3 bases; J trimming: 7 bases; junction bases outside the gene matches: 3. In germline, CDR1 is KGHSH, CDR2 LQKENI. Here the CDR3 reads CASSPGTMNEQFF. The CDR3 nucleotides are TGTGCCAGCTCACCCGGGACTATGAATGAGCAGTTCTTC.

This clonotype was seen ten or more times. DNA of the CDR3: TGTGCCAGCAGCTTAGCGCAGGGGACAGATACGCAGTATTTT. Its protein product is CASSLAQGTDTQYF. V and J are TRBV7-2 and TRBJ2-3; perhaps TRBD1 as D (6 bases). V was shortened by 0 bases and J by 3 bases, with 7 bases between the two germline ends. CDR1 is SGHTA, CDR2 FQGNSA, per germline. CDR3 length: 14 amino acids.